Following are 14 T cell receptor beta chains from one sample sequenced in a study of blood T cells in healthy people across ages. The authors ran a second PCR of roughly 6 to 12 cycles using a sample-barcoded 5' primer and a J-beta primer mix. TCRdb reprocessed the 5' RACE reads with MiXCR, giving one entry per CDR3 protein. The sample lists under 800,000 distinct CDR3 sequences, roughly 41% occurring once. Sequenced input: blood. All receptors come from a woman in her sixties or seventies in good health.

The chain employs TRBV20-1 and TRBJ1-2; 7 nucleotides agree with TRBD1. The length of the CDR3 is 13 residues. Losses at the gene ends were 4 bases for V and 5 bases for J; bases not matched to a gene: 7. Germline CDR1 DFQATT, CDR2 SNEGSKA (reference sequence). CDR3 protein: CSAMGQFLYGYTF. As DNA, the CDR3 is TGCAGTGCTATGGGACAGTTTCTTTATGGCTACACCTTC.

At least ten counts were recorded for this clonotype. The chain employs TRBV28 and TRBJ2-1; 9 bases are shared with TRBD1. V trimming: 4 bases; J trimming: 6 bases; junction bases outside the gene matches: 4. Germline assignment: CDR1 MDHEN and CDR2 SYDVKM. CDR3 length equals 14 residues. CDR3 in amino acids: CASSYTGGSNEQFF. Here the CDR3 DNA reads TGTGCCAGCAGTTACACAGGGGGCTCCAATGAGCAGTTCTTC.

The chain links TRBV12-3 or TRBV12-4 to TRBJ2-3; 13 positions match TRBD2. The junction had 9 bases not matched to a gene; V was cut back by 5 bases and J by 1 base. The CDR3 consists of 18 residues. The chain's CDR3 is CASSRRLAGGTRTDTQYF. CDR3 DNA sequence: TGTGCCAGCAGTCGAAGACTAGCGGGAGGAACCCGCACAGATACGCAGTATTTT.

The chain employs TRBV4-3 and TRBJ2-4, with D perhaps being TRBD1 or TRBD2 (6 bases each). The closer fit of TRBJ2-7 to the DNA end suggests the J call may be wrong. This CDR3 has 21 residues. CDR1 and CDR2 from the germline V gene are LGHNA and YSLEER. This chain's CDR3 is CASSQTHTLGGLGYFVYEQYF. In nucleotides, the CDR3 is TGCGCCAGCAGCCAAACCCACACTCTGGGGGGCCTGGGTTACTTCGTGTACGAGCAGTACTTC.

This clonotype was detected a few times. The CDR3 sequence is CASSPRSGRGQETQYF. Here the CDR3 DNA reads TGTGCCAGCTCACCACGTAGCGGGAGGGGCCAAGAGACCCAGTACTTC. V and J are TRBV18 and TRBJ2-5, with 11 bases aligning to TRBD2. Per germline, CDR1 KGHSH and CDR2 LQKENI. CDR3 length: 16 amino acids. The V and J ends lost 1 base and 1 base, in that order; junction bases with no gene match: 2.

The rearrangement uses TRBV24-1 and TRBJ2-3; 11 bases align to TRBD1. V gave up 2 bases and J gave up 4 bases; unmatched junction bases: 10. Germline V gene lookup returns CDR1 KGHDR and CDR2 SFDVKD. The CDR3 has 18 amino acids. The CDR3 sequence is CATSDSFGQGAAADTQYF. Written as DNA, the CDR3 is TGTGCCACCAGTGATTCCTTCGGACAGGGGGCGGCTGCAGATACGCAGTATTTT.

This clonotype was recorded a few times. This chain links TRBV4-3 with TRBJ1-4, with D possibly matching TRBD1 (5 bases). Germline CDR1 LGHNA, CDR2 YSLEER. The CDR3 consists of 13 residues. V was clipped by 5 bases and J by 5 bases, with 9 bases between them. CDR3 loop: CASSWGKNEKLFF. In DNA, the CDR3 is TGCGCCAGCAGCTGGGGGAAGAATGAAAAACTGTTTTTT.

In its sample, this clonotype was seen a few times. The rearrangement joins TRBV18 to TRBJ2-7; D remains ambiguous. CDR1 is KGHSH, CDR2 LQKENI, per germline. This CDR3 region has 11 residues. V lost 2 bases and J lost 6, with 5 bases in between. The DNA for the CDR3 is TGTGCCAGCTCACCAGACTCCGAGCAGTACTTC. This gives the protein CASSPDSEQYF. The full variable domain, in which reference TRBV18 and TRBJ2-7 provide the parts outside the CDR3, is NAGVMQNPRHLVRRRGQEARLRCSPMKGHSHVYWYRQLPEEGLKFMVYLQKENIIDESGMPKERFSAEFPKEGPSILRIQQVVRGDSAAYFCASSPDSEQYFGPGTRLTVT.

J is TRBJ2-7 and V is TRBV25-1, with 8 bases lining up with TRBD1. With the DNA end fitting TRBJ2-5 better, the J assignment may be wrong. CDR3 size: 16 residues. Germline assignment: CDR1 MGHDK and CDR2 SYGVNS. Written as DNA, the CDR3 is TGTGCCAGCAGTGGACGTCAGGGGGCGCGAGGAGAGACCCAGTACTTC. Its translation is CASSGRQGARGETQYF.

The chain recombines TRBV3-1 with TRBJ1-2; TRBD1 is a possible D gene (6 bases). The ends were cut back, 4 bases at V and 13 bases at J, with 16 bases in the middle. The CDR3 has 12 residues. Germline loops: CDR1 LGHDT, CDR2 YNNKEL (reference sequence). The CDR3 DNA sequence: TGTGCCAGCAGCCCGGGGGCAGGACGTGCCACCTTC. This translates into CASSPGAGRATF.

J is TRBJ1-6 and V is TRBV20-1; tentatively, D is TRBD1 (6 bases). V lost 5 bases and J 9 bases, leaving 20 bases between the germline ends. The CDR3 runs 15 residues. Per the germline V gene, CDR1 is DFQATT and CDR2 is SNEGSKA (reference sequence). CDR3 amino acids: CSAGGLGMEFSPLHF. Here the CDR3 DNA reads TGCAGTGCTGGGGGGCTGGGAATGGAGTTTTCACCCCTCCACTTT.

This clonotype came up many times. The genes are TRBV3-1 and TRBJ2-5; TRBD1 matches 8 bases. After removal of 4 bases from V and 4 bases from J, the junction contained 5 bases not matched to a gene. The CDR3 runs to 14 residues. Germline V lookup: CDR1 LGHDT, CDR2 YNNKEL (reference sequence). CDR3 sequence: CASSPRTGRETQYF. The CDR3 DNA sequence: TGTGCCAGCAGCCCCCGGACAGGGCGAGAGACCCAGTACTTC.

Regarding this clonotype: The junction departs from the called germline gene at one end, perhaps through a read error. This chain uses TRBV7-3 with TRBJ2-3; D is possibly TRBD2 (5 bases). The CDR3 sequence is 16 residues long. CDR1 and CDR2 from the germline V gene are SGHTA and FQGTGA. The chain's CDR3 is CASSTGPRNLAETQYF. In DNA form, the CDR3 reads TGTGCCAGCAGCACCGGACCGAGGAACCTAGCAGAGACGCAGTATTTT. Combining the CDR3 with reference TRBV7-3 and TRBJ2-3 gives the whole variable domain GAGVSQTPSNKVTEKGKYVELRCDPISGHTALYWYRQSLGQGPEFLIYFQGTGAADDSGLPNDRFFAVRPEGSVSTLKIQRTERGDSAVYLCASSTGPRNLAETQYFGPGTRLTVL.

This clonotype was detected a few times. The V and J genes are TRBV6-5 and TRBJ2-4, with D maybe TRBD1 (6 bases). V lost 6 bases, J lost 0 bases, and 12 bases lay in between. This CDR3 is built from 15 residues. CDR1 MNHEY and CDR2 SVGAGI come from the germline V gene. The CDR3 bases are TGTGCCAGCAGAGGAGCCAGGGGAGCCAAAAACATTCAGTACTTC. Translation: CASRGARGAKNIQYF.